This is a list of T cell receptor beta chains from one sample in a study of Graves' ophthalmopathy and Graves' hyperthyroidism. MiXCR, applied by TCRdb to the multiplex PCR reads, yields one record per CDR3 protein. This table holds a few hundred thousand distinct CDR3 sequences, about 35% found once. Sample: peripheral blood or thyroid tissue (not recorded which). Receptor source: an adult man with Graves' hyperthyroidism. CDR3s include the opening cysteine and the closing phenylalanine or tryptophan. The D gene is left open where the match is weak. Size values are once, few and many counts, or a class for expanded clones, and some rows have none.

J,D,V,size,CDR3,DNA
TRBJ2-1,TRBD2,TRBV2,few,CASSPGTSGSHEQFF,TGTGCCAGCAGCCCTGGGACTAGCGGGAGTCATGAGCAGTTCTTC
TRBJ2-7,NA,TRBV20-1,NA,CSASGTYEQYF,TGCAGTGCTAGCGGGACCTACGAGCAGTACTTC
TRBJ1-6,NA,TRBV2,NA,CASSHSTGRGSSSYNSPLHF,TGCGCCAGCAGCCATAGTACGGGGCGGGGGTCGAGCTCCTATAATTCACCCCTCCACTTT
TRBJ2-6,NA,TRBV6-5,NA,CASSFYSGANVLTF,TGTGCCAGCAGTTTTTATTCTGGGGCCAACGTCCTGACTTTC
TRBJ1-4,NA,TRBV2,NA,CASSSRRQAVEEKLFF,TGTGCCAGCAGTTCCAGGAGACAGGCGGTAGAGGAAAAACTGTTTTTT
TRBJ2-7,TRBD1,TRBV10-2,many,CASKGQGRGYEQYF,TGCGCCAGCAAAGGACAGGGCCGTGGGTACGAGCAGTACTTC
TRBJ2-7,NA,TRBV9,NA,CASSYPGEYEQYF,TGTGCCAGCAGTTACCCAGGGGAGTACGAGCAGTACTTC
TRBJ2-7,TRBD1,TRBV29-1,NA,CSVGTGGSYEQYF,TGCAGCGTTGGGACAGGGGGCTCCTACGAGCAGTACTTC
TRBJ1-5,NA,TRBV12-3/TRBV12-4,many,CASSPTPGMGQPQHF,TGTGCCAGCAGTCCAACCCCGGGGATGGGGCAGCCCCAGCATTTT
TRBJ1-4,TRBD1,TRBV6-6,many,CASSPRDRGLEKLFF,TGTGCCAGCAGCCCTCGGGACAGGGGGCTTGAAAAACTGTTTTTT
TRBJ1-1,TRBD1,TRBV29-1,many,CSVEEVGGKSEAFF,TGCAGCGTTGAAGAGGTAGGGGGCAAATCTGAAGCTTTCTTT
TRBJ2-5,NA,TRBV5-1,few,CASSLEARSRETQYF,TGCGCCAGCAGCTTGGAAGCCCGCAGTCGAGAGACCCAGTACTTC
TRBJ1-4,TRBD1,TRBV29-1,NA,CSVPTGTNEKLFF,TGCAGCGTCCCGACAGGGACTAATGAAAAACTGTTTTTT
TRBJ2-7,TRBD2,TRBV7-2,many,CASSLAGGLYEQYF,TGTGCCAGCAGCTTGGCGGGGGGGCTATACGAGCAGTACTTC
TRBJ1-1,NA,TRBV7-9,NA,CASSPGMGYNEQFF,TGTGCCAGCAGCCCAGGCATGGGCTACAATGAGCAGTTCTTT
TRBJ1-3,NA,TRBV7-6,many,CASSLADPTVRSGNTIYF,TGTGCCAGCAGCTTAGCGGACCCGACGGTACGCTCTGGAAACACCATATATTTT
TRBJ2-7,NA,TRBV20-1,many,CSARDVGQGTHTYEQYF,TGCAGTGCTAGAGATGTGGGGCAGGGGACGCATACCTACGAGCAGTACTTC
TRBJ2-7,NA,TRBV24-1,NA,CATSDPTGSYPYEQYF,TGTGCCACCAGTGATCCCACGGGGTCCTACCCCTACGAGCAGTACTTC
TRBJ1-1,NA,TRBV10-3,NA,CAISERLNTEAFF,TGTGCCATCAGTGAACGGTTGAACACTGAGGCTTTCTTT
TRBJ2-3,TRBD2,TRBV7-8,NA,CASSLRLAGDTQYF,TGTGCCAGCAGCCTAAGACTAGCAGGAGATACGCAGTATTTT
TRBJ2-5,NA,TRBV9,NA,CASSPHPLRQETQYF,TGTGCCAGCAGCCCTCACCCCCTTCGACAAGAGACCCAGTACTTC
TRBJ2-7,NA,TRBV2,NA,CASSDDSRAYEQYF,TGTGCCAGCAGTGATGACAGTAGAGCCTACGAGCAGTACTTC